This T cell receptor beta chain was retrieved from a study of T cell repertoires in cytomegalovirus infection. Whole-study context: The authors relied on CMV epitopes, both recently identified HLA-C-restricted and well-studied HLA-B-restricted. It can be stated that public TCR beta signatures indicated CMV infection as well as a matching HLA type.

In TCRdb, the reads were re-called with MiXCR into one record per CDR3 protein. The sample has 450,000 to 600,000 distinct CDR3 sequences; 33% are singletons. CDR3 length: 14 amino acids. Trimming cost V 0 bases and J 2 bases, with 6 bases left between them. Germline V gives CDR1 SGHTA, CDR2 FQGNSA. Study outcomes and limitations: Summed public TCR beta family frequency identified CMV carriers bearing the relevant HLA.

This clonotype has only a few counts. Its antigen is unknown. The chain uses TRBV7-2 and TRBJ2-3, with D unresolved. Sequences were derived from cultured PBMCs, sampled from culture after CMV antigen stimulation. The receptor comes from a human donor in good health (CMV status not recorded). Some clones in this sample may be carry-over from other donors' samples. For the CDR3, the DNA is TGTGCCAGCAGCTTAGCGATACCCACAGATACGCAGTATTTT. Its protein product is CASSLAIPTDTQYF. The full variable domain, completed using reference TRBV7-2 and TRBJ2-3, is GAGVSQSPSNKVTEKGKDVELRCDPISGHTALYWYRQSLGQGLEFLIYFQGNSAPDKSGLPSDRFSAERTGGSVSTLTIQRTQQEDSAVYLCASSLAIPTDTQYFGPGTRLTVL.